This TCR beta chain comes out of a study of T-cell memory formation after mild COVID-19. On the study more broadly: Clusters of TCRs were largely donor specific. Overall study findings and caveats: SARS-CoV-2 specificity was not confirmed for second-wave clones peaking on day 37. Certain responding clones were present in pre-infection memory, suggesting participation of cross-reactive memory.

TCRdb re-called the 5' RACE reads through MiXCR, storing one row per CDR3 protein. The sample carries fewer than 60,000 distinct CDR3 sequences, less than 15% recorded once. Comments on this clonotype: Its specificity is not known.

J gave up 1 base and V 6 bases, and 11 bases lay outside the gene matches. The CDR3 spans 16 residues. Germline lookup yields CDR1 DFQATT and CDR2 SNEGSKA (reference sequence). Material for sequencing was PBMCs or a T cell subset sorted from them (not recorded which). The chain combines TRBV20-1 with TRBJ1-5, with 8 bases that match TRBD1. The clonotype was recovered from a man aged 18 to 30 who had mild COVID-19 (a few samples of this study predate the infection). Cell type and time point are not known. In nucleotides, the CDR3 is TGCAGTGCCAACCGACAGGGGATAGCAAGCAATCAGCCCCAGCATTTT. It codes for CSANRQGIASNQPQHF.